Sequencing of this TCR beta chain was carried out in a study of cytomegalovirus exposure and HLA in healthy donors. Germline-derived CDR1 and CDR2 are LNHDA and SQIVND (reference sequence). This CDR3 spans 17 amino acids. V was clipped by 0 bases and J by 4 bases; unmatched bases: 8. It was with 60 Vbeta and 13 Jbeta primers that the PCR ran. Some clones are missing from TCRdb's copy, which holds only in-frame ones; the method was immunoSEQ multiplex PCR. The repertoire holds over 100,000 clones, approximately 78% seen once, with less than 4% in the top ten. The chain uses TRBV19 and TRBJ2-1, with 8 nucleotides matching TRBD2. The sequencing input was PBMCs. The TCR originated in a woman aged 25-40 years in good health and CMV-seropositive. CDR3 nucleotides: TGTGCCAGTAGTATAGATCTGGCTAGCGGGTCTTACAATGAGCAGTTCTTC. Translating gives CASSIDLASGSYNEQFF. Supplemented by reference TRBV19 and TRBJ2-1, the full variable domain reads DGGITQSPKYLFRKEGQNVTLSCEQNLNHDAMYWYRQDPGQGLRLIYYSQIVNDFQKGDIAEGYSVSREKKESFPLTVTSAQKNPTAFYLCASSIDLASGSYNEQFFGPGTRLTVL.